These T cell receptor beta chains were read from a single sample in a study of T cells after yellow fever vaccination. MiXCR, applied by TCRdb to the 5' RACE reads, yields one record per CDR3 protein. There are 340,000 or so distinct CDR3 sequences in the sample; roughly an eighth occur only once, and 3.2% lies in the top ten. This sample comprised CD4+ T cells sorted from PBMCs, obtained 15 days after the yellow fever booster vaccination. The origin of the receptors is a man in his late teens or twenties who received the YFV17D yellow fever vaccine. CDR3s include the opening cysteine and the closing phenylalanine or tryptophan. A D gene is named only where the DNA matches it firmly. Size is stated for part of the rows, as once, few or many counts, or as a class when the clone is expanded.

D	J	V	size	CDR3	DNA
.	TRBJ1-5	TRBV7-9	.	CASSPQDVQPQHF	TGTGCCAGCAGCCCCCAAGACGTTCAGCCCCAGCATTTT
TRBD2	TRBJ2-7	TRBV6-2/TRBV6-3	.	CASSYGLAGAYYEQYF	TGTGCCAGCAGTTACGGACTAGCGGGGGCGTACTACGAGCAGTACTTC
.	TRBJ2-3	TRBV6-6	.	CASRNRGTDTQYF	TGTGCCAGCAGAAACAGGGGCACAGATACGCAGTATTTT
TRBD1	TRBJ1-2	TRBV29-1	.	CSAGGGQGANYGYTF	TGCAGCGCGGGCGGGGGACAGGGGGCGAACTATGGCTACACCTTC
.	TRBJ2-6	TRBV3-1	few	CASRRGGLGANVLTF	TGTGCCAGCAGGAGAGGCGGCCTTGGGGCCAACGTCCTGACTTTC
.	TRBJ2-1	TRBV7-3	many	CASSLKGSSYNEQFF	TGTGCCAGCAGCTTAAAGGGTAGCTCCTACAATGAGCAGTTCTTC
.	TRBJ1-1	TRBV5-6	.	CASSLGEVNTEAFF	TGTGCCAGCAGCTTGGGGGAGGTGAACACTGAAGCTTTCTTT
TRBD1	TRBJ2-7	TRBV9	few	CASSVGTGDASYEQYF	TGTGCCAGCAGCGTAGGGACAGGGGATGCCTCCTACGAGCAGTACTTC
.	TRBJ2-1	TRBV18	few	CASSLIETVYNEQFF	TGTGCCAGCTCACTGATAGAAACCGTCTACAATGAGCAGTTCTTC
.	TRBJ2-1	TRBV7-2	.	CASSFRVEQFF	TGTGCCAGCAGCTTCAGGGTTGAGCAGTTCTTC
.	TRBJ2-5	TRBV18	.	CASSHRRGLGFFQETQYF	TGTGCCAGCTCCCACCGACGTGGCTTGGGATTTTTCCAAGAGACCCAGTACTTC
.	TRBJ1-2	TRBV4-2	.	CASSQDDRNPYGYTF	TGTGCCAGCAGCCAAGATGACCGAAACCCTTATGGCTACACCTTC
.	TRBJ1-1	TRBV6-5	many	CASRRSFDPRTEAFF	TGTGCCAGCAGGAGGTCTTTTGACCCGAGGACTGAAGCTTTCTTT
.	TRBJ1-5	TRBV28	few	CASTPGEGHGNQPQHF	TGTGCCAGCACCCCCGGGGAGGGACACGGCAATCAGCCCCAGCATTTT
TRBD1	TRBJ2-7	TRBV6-6	.	CAARRRTGQEQYF	TGTGCCGCCCGCCGCAGGACAGGCCAGGAGCAGTACTTC
.	TRBJ1-1	TRBV29-1	.	CSVEDLKRHTEAFF	TGCAGCGTTGAAGATTTAAAACGTCACACTGAAGCTTTCTTT
TRBD1	TRBJ1-2	TRBV6-5	.	CASSYSFTDRLKNGYTF	TGTGCCAGCAGTTACTCCTTCACGGACAGGCTTAAAAATGGCTACACCTTC
TRBD2	TRBJ2-5	TRBV6-6	.	CASTDRRGGQETQYF	TGTGCCAGCACCGACCGACGGGGGGGCCAAGAGACCCAGTACTTC
.	TRBJ2-4	TRBV6-2/TRBV6-3	.	CASSTGTPGAKNIQYF	TGTGCCAGCAGTACTGGGACCCCTGGGGCAAAAAACATTCAGTACTTC
TRBD2	TRBJ2-1	TRBV7-9	.	CASSPPGGSGFNEQFF	TGTGCCAGCAGCCCCCCGGGGGGTAGCGGGTTTAATGAGCAGTTCTTC
.	TRBJ1-1	TRBV29-1	.	CSSRQVLNTEAFF	TGCAGCTCCCGGCAGGTATTGAACACTGAAGCTTTCTTT
.	TRBJ2-2	TRBV12-3/TRBV12-4	few	CASTKTRGRPTGELFF	TGTGCCAGCACTAAAACCCGGGGCAGACCCACCGGGGAGCTGTTTTTT